This is a list of T cell receptor beta chains from one sample in a study of cytomegalovirus exposure and HLA in healthy donors. Only in-frame clones appear in the TCRdb table, and some are missing; sequencing was by immunoSEQ multiplex PCR. The table lists roughly 180,000 clones, around 76% of them singletons. The sample comprised PBMCs. The receptors were sampled from a man aged 40-49 years in good health and CMV-seronegative. Each CDR3 is given with its conserved first and last residue. The order of the fields is J gene, D gene, clone size, V gene, CDR3 DNA, CDR3 protein. D genes are given only for firm matches. Where a row states a size, it is once, few, many or the class of an expanded clone; other rows omit it.

TRBJ1-4 TRBD1 once TRBV30 TGTGCCAGCGACAGGGGGGGTGAAAAACTGTTTTTT CASDRGGEKLFF
TRBJ2-5 . . TRBV12-5 TGTGCTAGTGCTTCGGCGGCGCGGGAGACCCAGTACTTC CASASAARETQYF
TRBJ2-7 TRBD1 . TRBV5-6 TGTGCCAGCAGGACCGGACAGGGCTACGAGCAGTACTTC CASRTGQGYEQYF
TRBJ1-2 . . TRBV5-6 TGTGCCAGCAGCTTTCGTGCAGGAACAATATATGGCTACACCTTC CASSFRAGTIYGYTF
TRBJ1-1 . . TRBV4-2 TGTGCCAGCAGCCTTAAATGGGCAAACACTGAAGCTTTCTTT CASSLKWANTEAFF
TRBJ2-1 TRBD2 . TRBV29-1 TGCAGTGCTAGCGGGAGTCCCAGTGAGCAGTTCTTC CSASGSPSEQFF
TRBJ1-2 . few TRBV5-1 TGCGCCAGCAGCTTGGAAAGTCAGGGTTTAACTAACTATGGCTACACCTTC CASSLESQGLTNYGYTF
TRBJ1-3 . . TRBV15 TGTGCCACCAGCAGGGGGGGGGAAGGACGAAACACCATATATTTT CATSRGGEGRNTIYF
TRBJ2-3 . . TRBV19 TGTGCCAGTAGTCCGGACAAGGTCACAGATACGCAGTATTTT CASSPDKVTDTQYF
TRBJ1-1 . . TRBV19 TGTGCCAGTAGTGTACCGGGATCCCCTAGGAACACTGAAGCTTTCTTT CASSVPGSPRNTEAFF
TRBJ1-1 . . TRBV19 TGTGCCAGTAGTATCCCCTTAGACAGGCCAACGCTGAACACTGAAGCTTTCTTT CASSIPLDRPTLNTEAFF
TRBJ2-5 . . TRBV28 TGTGCCAGCAGTGTGGACTTTACCTGGGGAGAGACCCAGTACTTC CASSVDFTWGETQYF
TRBJ1-2 TRBD1 few TRBV7-6 TGTGCCAGCAGCCCTCAGGGACAGGGTGGGGTCTATGGCTACACCTTC CASSPQGQGGVYGYTF
TRBJ1-2 TRBD1 . TRBV29-1 TGCAGCGCAGGGGGCGAGGAAGGCTACACCTTC CSAGGEEGYTF
TRBJ1-5 . . TRBV27 TGTGCCAGCAGTTTATTTTTAGGGCAGGGCCATAGCAATCAGCCCCAGCATTTT CASSLFLGQGHSNQPQHF
TRBJ2-6 TRBD1 . TRBV2 TGTGCCAGTTACCGGACAGGTTTAAGGAGGTCTGGGGCCAACGTCCTGACTTTC CASYRTGLRRSGANVLTF
TRBJ2-6 TRBD2 . TRBV9 TGTGCCAGCAGCGTCCACCTAGCGGAGAGCTCTGGGGCCAACGTCCTGACTTTC CASSVHLAESSGANVLTF
TRBJ1-6 TRBD1 . TRBV19 TGTGCCAGTAGGACAGGGCCATGGAATTCACCCCTCCACTTT CASRTGPWNSPLHF
TRBJ2-4 . few TRBV29-1 TGCAGCGTTGGTCCAGGTTCAGAAAACATTCAGTACTTC CSVGPGSENIQYF
TRBJ2-5 TRBD1 . TRBV5-1 TGCGCCAGCAGCTTGGCCGCCCGACAGGGGCGAGCAGAGACCCAGTACTTC CASSLAARQGRAETQYF
TRBJ2-7 . . TRBV7-9 TGTGCCAGCAGCAAACCCCGGGGAGGCGAGCAGTACTTC CASSKPRGGEQYF
TRBJ2-4 . . TRBV28 TGTGCCAGCAGTACTACGACAGGCCGGGACATTCAGTACTTC CASSTTTGRDIQYF
TRBJ2-4 . . TRBV5-1 TGCGCCAGCGCGACAGCCCCCGGAGCCAAAAACATTCAGTACTTC CASATAPGAKNIQYF
TRBJ1-2 TRBD1 . TRBV14 TGTGCCAGCAGCGAACGGACAGGGGGGTATGGCTACACCTTC CASSERTGGYGYTF
TRBJ1-2 TRBD1 . TRBV19 TGTGCCAGTAGTGATACAGGGGCCTATGGCTACACCTTC CASSDTGAYGYTF
TRBJ2-7 TRBD2 . TRBV7-9 TGTGCCAGCAGCCCGACTAGCGGGCAACTCTACGAGCAGTACTTC CASSPTSGQLYEQYF
TRBJ2-5 . . TRBV6-5 TGTGCCAGCAGTTACAGGACAGAACACCAAGAGACCCAGTACTTC CASSYRTEHQETQYF
TRBJ2-1 TRBD1 . TRBV11-3 TGTGCCAGCAGAACCGACAGGGGGAACTACAATGAGCAGTTCTTC CASRTDRGNYNEQFF
TRBJ2-7 TRBD1 few TRBV7-2 TGTGCCAGCAGCTTAACCAGGGGGAGACAGTACTTC CASSLTRGRQYF
TRBJ1-1 . . TRBV6-6 TGTGCCAGCAGTTACTCGCGGGGAACTGAAGCTTTCTTT CASSYSRGTEAFF
TRBJ1-1 . . TRBV18 TGTGCCAGCTCACAGGGTGGGGCGTACACTGAAGCTTTCTTT CASSQGGAYTEAFF
TRBJ2-5 TRBD1 . TRBV11-2 TGTGCCAGCAGCCGTACAGGGGAAGAGACCCAGTACTTC CASSRTGEETQYF
TRBJ1-1 TRBD1 . TRBV6-1 TGTGCCAGCAGTGTGAAGACAGGGGGAGTGAACACTGAAGCTTTCTTT CASSVKTGGVNTEAFF
TRBJ1-3 TRBD1 . TRBV18 TGTGCCAGCTCACCTCAGTTCGCCCTACAGGGGGCGGAAGGAAACACCATATATTTT CASSPQFALQGAEGNTIYF
TRBJ2-5 TRBD2 . TRBV27 TGTGCCAGCAGTCTTTCCGGGACTAGCAGAGAGACCCAGTACTTC CASSLSGTSRETQYF
TRBJ2-2 . . TRBV29-1 TGCAGCGTTGAGGAGGGCACCGGGGAGCTGTTTTTT CSVEEGTGELFF
TRBJ1-1 . . TRBV6-5 TGTGCCAGCAGTTCCCCCGGGGGCACTGAAGCTTTCTTT CASSSPGGTEAFF
TRBJ2-5 . . TRBV6-1 TGTGCCAGCAGTGAAGCTGAGCATGAAGAGACCCAGTACTTC CASSEAEHEETQYF
TRBJ2-3 TRBD2 . TRBV2 TGTGCCAGCAGTCGGACGACTAGCGGGGGTTACGATACGCAGTATTTT CASSRTTSGGYDTQYF
TRBJ2-5 TRBD1 . TRBV18 TGTGCCAGCTCACCACAAAGGACAGGGGAACAAGAGACCCAGTACTTC CASSPQRTGEQETQYF
TRBJ1-3 . once TRBV30 TGTGCCTGGAAAGTTACAGGGATTAGAAACACCATATATTTT CAWKVTGIRNTIYF
TRBJ1-2 TRBD1 . TRBV6-5 TGTGCCAGCAGCCCACAGGGGGGAGGGAGCGGCTACACCTTC CASSPQGGGSGYTF
TRBJ1-1 . . TRBV6-4 TGTGCCAGCAGTGAGGACACGAACACTGAAGCTTTCTTT CASSEDTNTEAFF
TRBJ1-4 . . TRBV30 TGTGCCTGGAGTGCCAAAGGGGCGGGGGCGGATGAAAAACTGTTTTTT CAWSAKGAGADEKLFF
TRBJ1-5 . . TRBV30 TGTGCCTGGAGATTAGCGTTAGGACGAACCCAGCATTTT CAWRLALGRTQHF
TRBJ1-1 . . TRBV5-1 TGCGCCAGCAGCTTGTCCCCGACAGGTGAAGCTTTCTTT CASSLSPTGEAFF
TRBJ2-7 . once TRBV11-2 TGTGCCAGCAGCTTCTACCGAGCGAGCTCCTACGAGCAGTACTTC CASSFYRASSYEQYF
TRBJ2-3 TRBD1 once TRBV7-9 TGTGCCAGCAGCTCCCGGGACAGCCTGGGGACAGATACGCAGTATTTT CASSSRDSLGTDTQYF
TRBJ2-2 . . TRBV7-3 TGTGCCAGCAGCTCCACCAGTGGAGTCGGGGAGCTGTTTTTT CASSSTSGVGELFF
TRBJ1-2 TRBD1 few TRBV18 TGTGCCAGCTCACCACCGGGACAGACGAACTATGGCTACACCTTC CASSPPGQTNYGYTF
TRBJ2-7 . . TRBV28 TGTGCCAGCAGTGTGGCCAACTCCTACGAGCAGTACTTC CASSVANSYEQYF
TRBJ1-5 . . TRBV5-5 TGTGCCAGCTGCCAGGGGAGCAATCAGCCCCAGCATTTT CASCQGSNQPQHF
TRBJ2-7 . . TRBV29-1 TGCAGCGCAGCCGAGGGTCAGCTCGAGCAGTACTTC CSAAEGQLEQYF